One and the same sample provided the 31 T cell receptor beta chains below, sequenced in a study of beta chain features in type 1 diabetes. Study-level points and caveats: Patients with Type 1 diabetes showed moderately but significantly shorter TCRB CDR3s in all four CD4+ subsets.

No antigens are known for them. All of the isolated RNA was reverse transcribed, so expressed TCRB transcripts were sequenced. Produced via immunoSEQ multiplex PCR; TCRdb's table is partial and in-frame only. Among roughly 340,000 clones listed, roughly 12% were seen once. Specimen: naive CD4+ T cells from blood. All receptors come from a woman aged 18-35 years with type 1 diabetes.

In regard to this clone: Other DNA sequences of this sample code for an identical CDR3. The chain employs TRBV29-1 and TRBJ2-7; the D is unclear. The V end was cut by 4 bases, the J end by 3 bases, with 7 bases between. CDR1 is SQVTM, CDR2 ANQGSEA, per germline. The CDR3 is made up of 11 amino acids. CDR3 sequence: CSVGVGYEQYF. The CDR3 DNA reads as TGCAGCGTTGGCGTTGGCTACGAGCAGTACTTC.

This clone was seen a handful of times. The rearrangement links TRBV7-3 to TRBJ2-1; 7 nucleotides line up with TRBD1. This CDR3 is 13 amino acids long. Germline assignment: CDR1 SGHTA and CDR2 FQGTGA. Trimming cost V 8 bases and J 4 bases; bases outside gene matches: 5. This chain's CDR3 is CASSQGVYNEQFF. The CDR3 DNA reads as TGTGCCAGCTCCCAGGGGGTGTACAATGAGCAGTTCTTC.

This chain connects TRBV29-1 to TRBJ2-5; D uncertain. CDR3 length: 13 amino acids. Germline V gene sequence: CDR1 SQVTM, CDR2 ANQGSEA. Trimming stripped 4 bases from V and 0 bases from J, with 9 bases between. The CDR3 region is CSVARSDQETQYF. In DNA, the CDR3 is TGCAGCGTTGCCCGGAGCGACCAAGAGACCCAGTACTTC. The full variable domain, completed using reference TRBV29-1 and TRBJ2-5, is SAVISQKPSRDICQRGTSLTIQCQVDSQVTMMFWYRQQPGQSLTLIATANQGSEATYESGFVIDKFPISRPNLTFSTLTVSNMSPEDSSIYLCSVARSDQETQYFGPGTRLLVL.

This clone was counted between two and nine times. The J gene is TRBJ2-7, the V gene TRBV23-1, with D maybe TRBD2 (6 bases). TRBV23-1 is labeled an ORF, and its function is uncertain. The length of the CDR3 is 14 residues. Between the trimmed V and J ends, which lost 7 bases and 3 bases, there was a span of 16 bases. The CDR3 loop reads CASITRGGGYEQYF. The CDR3 DNA reads TGCGCCAGCATTACCCGTGGGGGAGGCTACGAGCAGTACTTC.

This rearrangement joins TRBV11-2 to TRBJ1-2; weak D call: TRBD1 (5 bases). The CDR3 is 12 residues long. Deletions cut 5 bases from V and 8 bases from J, with 12 bases between. Germline V gene sequence: CDR1 SGHAT, CDR2 FQNNGV. The CDR3 here is CASSVGEGGYTF. The CDR3 nucleotides are TGTGCCAGCAGCGTGGGGGAGGGGGGCTACACCTTC.

The chain has TRBV6-5 and TRBJ2-3, with 9 positions matching TRBD2. The J segment lost 5 bases and the V segment lost 6 bases, leaving 9 bases of the junction unmatched. The germline gives CDR1 MNHEY, CDR2 SVGAGI. This CDR3 contains 15 residues. As DNA, the CDR3 is TGTGCCAGCAGGAGCGGGAGGCAGGTCGAAGATACGCAGTATTTT. Amino acid sequence: CASRSGRQVEDTQYF.

This clone was counted only a few times. One end of the junction is discordant with germline, which a read error may explain. The chain has TRBV19 and TRBJ2-4, with 8 bases that match TRBD2. Germline V gene lookup returns CDR1 LNHDA and CDR2 SQIVND (reference sequence). The CDR3 spans 11 residues. The CDR3 nucleotides are TGTGCCAGTAGTTGGGGGACTAGGTTCCACTTC. This translates into CASSWGTRFHF.

This clone was counted only a few times. The chain uses TRBV14 and TRBJ2-1; D is possibly TRBD2 (6 bases). Germline CDR1 and CDR2: SGHDN and FVKESK. The CDR3 is made up of 17 amino acids. V was pared by 0 bases and J by 4 bases, with 16 bases between. The CDR3 here is CASSQDRGARGYNEQFF. The CDR3 DNA reads TGTGCCAGCAGCCAAGATCGCGGGGCGCGGGGATACAATGAGCAGTTCTTC.

The chain recombines TRBV5-1 with TRBJ2-1, with TRBD1 identical over 8 bases. Germline V gene data show CDR1 as SGHRS and CDR2 as YFSETQ. The CDR3 covers 16 residues. Trimming took 4 bases from V and 2 from J; bases not matched to a gene: 8. CDR3 in DNA: TGCGCCAGCAGCCTGACAGGGGAAAGGACCTACAATGAGCAGTTCTTC. Protein: CASSLTGERTYNEQFF.

This clone was picked up a small number of times. The chain's CDR3 is CAITPSGRTDTQYF. The CDR3 DNA reads as TGTGCCATCACCCCTAGCGGGAGGACAGATACGCAGTATTTT. The gene calls are TRBV10-3 and TRBJ2-3, with TRBD2 matching over 11 bases. Germline V gene data show CDR1 as ENHRY and CDR2 as SYGVKD. The trim removed 7 bases at V and 3 bases at J, leaving 3 bases unmatched. This CDR3 spans 14 amino acids.

This clone was counted a few times. The chain is built from TRBV15 and TRBJ2-2, with 9 positions matching TRBD2. Germline V gene sequence: CDR1 LNHNV, CDR2 YYDKDF (reference sequence). V shed 2 bases and J 4 bases; nucleotides not matched to a gene: 8. The CDR3 is 17 amino acids. CDR3 residues: CATSRTRTSDFTGELFF. In nucleotides, the CDR3 is TGTGCCACCAGCAGAACTCGGACTAGCGACTTCACCGGGGAGCTGTTTTTT.

This clone was seen a handful of times. The chain is built from TRBV7-9 and TRBJ1-1, with a weak D call TRBD1 (5 bases). Germline-derived CDR1 and CDR2 are SEHNR and FQNEAQ (reference sequence). The CDR3 covers 15 residues. V was cut by 0 bases and J by 0 bases, with 8 bases left in between. CDR3 sequence: CASSLAGLVNTEAFF. In DNA, the CDR3 is TGTGCCAGCAGCTTAGCGGGACTCGTGAACACTGAAGCTTTCTTT.

The CDR3 sequence is CAIGQASGGQETQYF. The CDR3 DNA is TGTGCCATCGGTCAGGCATCGGGGGGCCAAGAGACCCAGTACTTC. The chain combines TRBV10-3 with TRBJ2-5; 7 bases align to TRBD2. The germline CDR1 and CDR2 sequences are ENHRY and SYGVKD. V gave up 8 bases and J gave up 1 base; unmatched junction bases: 10. The CDR3 contains 15 residues.

This clone was detected only a few times. The genes are TRBV7-3 and TRBJ2-3; 7 bases are shared with TRBD2. Germline loops: CDR1 SGHTA, CDR2 FQGTGA. CDR3 size: 15 residues. V shed 5 bases, J shed 1 base, and the junction held 6 bases outside the gene matches. The CDR3 reads CASSEQAGRTDTQYF. The CDR3 bases are TGTGCCAGCAGCGAACAAGCGGGGCGCACAGATACGCAGTATTTT.

The chain has TRBV9 and TRBJ2-1, with TRBD2 identical over 7 bases. The V gene's germline CDR1 is SGDLS and CDR2 YYNGEE. V shed 0 bases and J 0 bases; nucleotides not matched to a gene: 0. This CDR3 comprises 15 residues. The CDR3 bases are TGTGCCAGCAGCGTAGTAGCGGGCTCCTACAATGAGCAGTTCTTC. This translates into CASSVVAGSYNEQFF.

This clone was counted only a few times. V usage is TRBV18 and J usage is TRBJ1-5; D is uncertain. The CDR3 covers 14 residues. Germline CDR1 is KGHSH and CDR2 is LQKENI. Trimming cost V 1 base and J 0 bases, with 4 bases left between them. CDR3 DNA: TGTGCCAGCTCACCACGAGTTAGCAATCAGCCCCAGCATTTT. Its protein product is CASSPRVSNQPQHF.

The V and J genes are TRBV29-1 and TRBJ2-1; TRBD1 matches at 7 bases. After removal of 8 bases from V and 16 bases from J, the junction contained 14 bases not matched to a gene. CDR1 and CDR2 (germline): SQVTM, ANQGSEA. The CDR3 consists of 11 residues. DNA for the CDR3: TGCAGCTTAAGACAGGGTGGTCCCCAATTCTTC. This encodes CSLRQGGPQFF.

This clone was counted only a few times. The V and J genes are TRBV7-2 and TRBJ2-5; 7 nucleotides align to TRBD1. The CDR3 contains 17 residues. V was clipped by 4 bases and J by 3 bases; unmatched bases: 14. Germline CDR1 is SGHTA and CDR2 is FQGNSA. CDR3 loop: CASSSIPTGVEKETQYF. In nucleotides, the CDR3 is TGTGCCAGCAGCTCAATTCCAACAGGGGTGGAGAAAGAGACCCAGTACTTC. Full variable domain (rest looked up from reference TRBV7-2 and TRBJ2-5): GAGVSQSPSNKVTEKGKDVELRCDPISGHTALYWYRQSLGQGLEFLIYFQGNSAPDKSGLPSDRFSAERTGGSVSTLTIQRTQQEDSAVYLCASSSIPTGVEKETQYFGPGTRLLVL.

This clone was counted a few times. The chain joins TRBV14 to TRBJ1-3; D remains unclear. The CDR3 is 14 residues long. The germline gives CDR1 SGHDN, CDR2 FVKESK. Deletions cut 4 bases from V and 0 bases from J, with 7 bases between. The CDR3 DNA reads as TGTGCCAGCAGCCCCCGGGTCTCTGGAAACACCATATATTTT. Its translation: CASSPRVSGNTIYF.

The V and J genes are TRBV9 and TRBJ1-2; D is unresolved. V lost 3 bases, J lost 0 bases, and 15 bases lay in between. This CDR3 has 16 amino acids. Looked up from germline, CDR1 is SGDLS and CDR2 is YYNGEE. As DNA, the CDR3 is TGTGCCAGCAGCGCTACAGCCGTCACTTCTAACTATGGCTACACCTTC. This encodes CASSATAVTSNYGYTF.

This clone was counted a few times. The rearrangement joins TRBV7-9 to TRBJ2-7; 11 bases fit TRBD2. The J segment lost 0 bases and the V segment lost 5 bases, leaving 9 bases of the junction unmatched. Germline V gene data show CDR1 as SEHNR and CDR2 as FQNEAQ (reference sequence). This CDR3 spans 17 amino acids. The CDR3 DNA reads TGTGCCAGCAGCATAATTAGCGGGAGGGCCGGCTCCTACGAGCAGTACTTC. As protein: CASSIISGRAGSYEQYF.

The CDR3 is CASSRWRVYNSPLHF. The CDR3 DNA follows: TGTGCCAGCAGCCGTTGGAGGGTCTATAATTCACCCCTCCACTTT. The V call is TRBV7-9, the J call TRBJ1-6; D is undetermined. CDR1 is SEHNR, CDR2 FQNEAQ, per germline (reference sequence). The V and J ends lost 5 bases and 3 bases respectively, with 11 bases between them. The CDR3 is made up of 15 amino acids.

This sequence joins TRBV2 and TRBJ1-5; D is unclear. In germline, CDR1 is SNHLY, CDR2 FYNNEI. V was clipped by 6 bases and J by 6 bases, with 9 bases between them. The length of the CDR3 is 12 residues. DNA for the CDR3: TGTGCCAGCAGGGAGGATAGTCAGCCCCAGCATTTT. Residues: CASREDSQPQHF.

The J gene is TRBJ2-3, the V gene TRBV5-4; no reliable D call. This CDR3 has 14 residues. V lost 0 bases and J 2 bases, leaving 7 bases between the germline ends. In germline, CDR1 is SGHNT, CDR2 YYREEE (reference sequence). The CDR3 reads CASSLERNTDTQYF. DNA for the CDR3: TGTGCCAGCAGCTTGGAGAGAAACACAGATACGCAGTATTTT.

This clone was picked up a small number of times. The chain is built from TRBV4-1 and TRBJ1-1; D is ambiguous. From germline, CDR1 is MGHRA and CDR2 YSYEKL. With 1 base removed from V and 0 bases from J, the gap between germline ends came to 6 bases. This CDR3 is 14 amino acids long. This chain's CDR3 is CASSQVSVNTEAFF. In DNA form, the CDR3 reads TGCGCCAGCAGCCAAGTCTCGGTGAACACTGAAGCTTTCTTT.

On this clone: Additional DNA sequences in this sample encode the identical CDR3. The chain has TRBV7-2 and TRBJ2-3; 7 nucleotides agree with TRBD1. The CDR3 is made up of 15 amino acids. CDR1 and CDR2 (germline): SGHTA, FQGNSA. Trimming at V came to 5 bases and at J to 3 bases, leaving 8 bases not matched to a gene. CDR3 nucleotides: TGTGCCAGCAGCCCCCCAGGGGGTAGTACAGATACGCAGTATTTT. This sequence encodes CASSPPGGSTDTQYF.

The J gene is TRBJ2-3, the V gene TRBV18; 7 bases line up with TRBD2. Germline-derived CDR1 and CDR2 are KGHSH and LQKENI. V was clipped by 6 bases and J by 5 bases; unmatched bases: 11. This CDR3 contains 15 residues. CDR3 coding DNA: TGTGCCAGCTCGCCCGGGAGGAGTGGCGTAGATACGCAGTATTTT. Translated, it gives CASSPGRSGVDTQYF. Full variable domain (outside the CDR3, taken from reference TRBV18 and TRBJ2-3): NAGVMQNPRHLVRRRGQEARLRCSPMKGHSHVYWYRQLPEEGLKFMVYLQKENIIDESGMPKERFSAEFPKEGPSILRIQQVVRGDSAAYFCASSPGRSGVDTQYFGPGTRLTVL.

This clone was observed a handful of times. The chain recombines TRBV4-3 with TRBJ1-2, with 10 bases that match TRBD1. V lost 0 bases and J lost 10; bases outside the gene matches: 8. The CDR3 runs 15 residues. Germline V gene data show CDR1 as LGHNA and CDR2 as YSLEER. The CDR3: CASSQELGTGAFYTF. The CDR3 coding sequence is TGCGCCAGCAGCCAAGAGTTAGGGACAGGGGCGTTCTACACCTTC.

Only a few counts were recorded for this clone. The rearrangement joins TRBV29-1 to TRBJ2-7; 10 positions match TRBD1. Trimming removed 0 bases from V and 5 bases from J; junction bases left unmatched: 7. The CDR3 runs to 15 residues. Germline V gene lookup returns CDR1 SQVTM and CDR2 ANQGSEA. CDR3 loop: CSVEERDRGGHEQYF. In DNA form, the CDR3 reads TGCAGCGTTGAAGAAAGGGACAGGGGAGGCCACGAGCAGTACTTC.

The chain is built from TRBV18 and TRBJ2-1; 8 bases are shared with TRBD1. Germline V gene lookup returns CDR1 KGHSH and CDR2 LQKENI. V lost 8 bases, J lost 6 bases, and 9 bases stayed unmatched. The length of the CDR3 is 14 residues. The CDR3 here is CASQGQGGFNEQFF. The DNA for the CDR3 is TGTGCCAGCCAAGGACAGGGAGGTTTCAATGAGCAGTTCTTC. Together with reference TRBV18 and TRBJ2-1, the CDR3 gives the full variable domain: NAGVMQNPRHLVRRRGQEARLRCSPMKGHSHVYWYRQLPEEGLKFMVYLQKENIIDESGMPKERFSAEFPKEGPSILRIQQVVRGDSAAYFCASQGQGGFNEQFFGPGTRLTVL.

This chain uses TRBV4-3 with TRBJ2-1; D gene ambiguous. The V gene lost 0 bases and the J gene lost 11 bases, with 11 bases spanning the gap. This CDR3 is 13 amino acids long. Germline CDR1 is LGHNA and CDR2 is YSLEER. CDR3 coding DNA: TGCGCCAGCAGCCAAGATATGCGGCCCCAGCAGTTCTTC. Its protein is CASSQDMRPQQFF.